The entry below gives a single TCR beta chain sequence along with its context. The sample comes from a study of T cell changes during pregnancy in multiple sclerosis. The data were produced by immunoSEQ multiplex PCR, yet TCRdb's version contains in-frame clones alone and is incomplete. The table has about 40,000 clones, 70% to 90% seen once. V trimming: 1 base; J trimming: 2 bases; junction bases outside the gene matches: 5. This CDR3 region has 15 residues. Germline V CDR1 and CDR2: LGHNA, YSLEER. The chain recombines TRBV4-3 with TRBJ2-7; 7 nucleotides align to TRBD2. The sample in question was CD4+ T cells from peripheral blood mononuclear cells, obtained before pregnancy. The clonotype originates from a female donor with multiple sclerosis, enrolled in a pregnancy study. CDR3 bases: TGCGCCAGCAGCCAAGTATGGGGGGGACCCTACGAGCAGTACTTC. As protein: CASSQVWGGPYEQYF.